Sequencing of this T cell receptor beta chain was carried out in a study of CD8+ T cells in alopecia areata. Study background: Severity was scored as percentage of affected scalp area in treated patients.

The treatment is: oral pan-JAK inhibitor, 5-10 mg twice daily. The CDR3 consists of 16 residues. Per germline, CDR1 SEHNR and CDR2 FQNEAQ (reference sequence). V was trimmed by 4 bases and J by 7 bases, leaving 22 bases between them. Extraction of RNA preceded its reverse transcription into cDNA, which served as the sequencing template. This table comes from immunoSEQ multiplex PCR, and its TCRdb copy is limited to in-frame clones, with some not included. The data contain around 100,000 clones, about three fifths of them seen just once; the ten biggest clones take up roughly 15%. The chain recombines TRBV7-9 with TRBJ1-1, with a weak D call TRBD1 (6 bases). This TCR derives from a human donor with alopecia areata. Specimen: CD8+ T cells sorted from blood, collected between weeks 55 and 65, from a patient treated with tofacitinib. CDR3: CASSSARRGGGVEAFF. The CDR3 DNA follows: TGTGCCAGCAGCTCCGCCCGCAGGGGTGGAGGAGTTGAAGCTTTCTTT.